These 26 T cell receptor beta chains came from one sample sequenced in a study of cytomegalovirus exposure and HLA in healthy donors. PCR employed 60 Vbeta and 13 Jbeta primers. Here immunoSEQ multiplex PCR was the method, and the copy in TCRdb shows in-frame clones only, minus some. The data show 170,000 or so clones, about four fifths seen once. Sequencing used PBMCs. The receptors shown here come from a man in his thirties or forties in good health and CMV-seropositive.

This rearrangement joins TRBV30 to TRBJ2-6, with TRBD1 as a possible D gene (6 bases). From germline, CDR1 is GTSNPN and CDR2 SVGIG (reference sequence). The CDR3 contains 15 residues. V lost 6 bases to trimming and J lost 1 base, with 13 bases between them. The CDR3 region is CACGQGNSGANVLTF. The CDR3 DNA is TGTGCCTGTGGGCAGGGGAATTCTGGGGCCAACGTCCTGACTTTC.

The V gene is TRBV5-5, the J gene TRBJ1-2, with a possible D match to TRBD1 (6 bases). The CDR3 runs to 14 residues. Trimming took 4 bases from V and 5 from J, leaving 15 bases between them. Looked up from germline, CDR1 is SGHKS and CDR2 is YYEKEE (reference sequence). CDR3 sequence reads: CASSQEGRGYGYTF. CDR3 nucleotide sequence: TGTGCCAGCAGCCAAGAGGGCAGGGGATATGGCTACACCTTC.

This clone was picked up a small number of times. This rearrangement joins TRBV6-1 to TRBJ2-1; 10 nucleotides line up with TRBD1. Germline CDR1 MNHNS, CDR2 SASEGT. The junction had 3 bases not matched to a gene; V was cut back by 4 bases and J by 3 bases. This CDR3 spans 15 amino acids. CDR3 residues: CASSGGQGGYNEQFF. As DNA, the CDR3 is TGTGCCAGCAGTGGAGGACAGGGGGGCTACAATGAGCAGTTCTTC.

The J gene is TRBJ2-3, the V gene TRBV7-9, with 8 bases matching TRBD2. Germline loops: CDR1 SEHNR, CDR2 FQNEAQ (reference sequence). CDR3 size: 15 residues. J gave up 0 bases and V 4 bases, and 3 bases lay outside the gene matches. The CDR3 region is CASSSSGGSTDTQYF. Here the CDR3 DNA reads TGTGCCAGCAGCTCGAGCGGGGGTAGCACAGATACGCAGTATTTT. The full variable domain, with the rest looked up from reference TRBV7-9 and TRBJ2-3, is DTGVSQNPRHKITKRGQNVTFRCDPISEHNRLYWYRQTLGQGPEFLTYFQNEAQLEKSRLLSDRFSAERPKGSFSTLEIQRTEQGDSAMYLCASSSSGGSTDTQYFGPGTRLTVL.

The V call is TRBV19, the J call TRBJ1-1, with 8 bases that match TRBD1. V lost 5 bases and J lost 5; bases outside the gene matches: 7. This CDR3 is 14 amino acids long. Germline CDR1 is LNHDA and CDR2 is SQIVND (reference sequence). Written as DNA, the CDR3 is TGTGCCAGTAGTGGACAGGGCTGGGGGACTGAAGCTTTCTTT. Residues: CASSGQGWGTEAFF.

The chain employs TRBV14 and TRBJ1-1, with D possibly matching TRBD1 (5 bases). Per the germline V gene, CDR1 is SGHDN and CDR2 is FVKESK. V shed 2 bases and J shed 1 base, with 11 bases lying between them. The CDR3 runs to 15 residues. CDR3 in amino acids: CASSQWRQGNTEAFF. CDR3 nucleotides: TGTGCCAGCAGCCAATGGCGTCAGGGGAACACTGAAGCTTTCTTT.

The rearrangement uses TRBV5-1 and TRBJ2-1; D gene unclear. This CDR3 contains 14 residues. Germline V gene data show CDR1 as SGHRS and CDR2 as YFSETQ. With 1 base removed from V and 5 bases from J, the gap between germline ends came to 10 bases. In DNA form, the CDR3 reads TGCGCCAGCAGCTTGAGGCAGGCTAACAATGAGCAGTTCTTC. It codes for CASSLRQANNEQFF.

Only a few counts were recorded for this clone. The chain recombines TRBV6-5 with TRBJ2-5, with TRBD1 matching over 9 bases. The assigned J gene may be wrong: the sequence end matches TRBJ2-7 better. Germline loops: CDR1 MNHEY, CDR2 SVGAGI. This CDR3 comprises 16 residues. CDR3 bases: TGTGCCAGCAGTTACTCGCGGGGACAGGGAGGGGGCGAGCAGTACTTC. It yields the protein CASSYSRGQGGGEQYF.

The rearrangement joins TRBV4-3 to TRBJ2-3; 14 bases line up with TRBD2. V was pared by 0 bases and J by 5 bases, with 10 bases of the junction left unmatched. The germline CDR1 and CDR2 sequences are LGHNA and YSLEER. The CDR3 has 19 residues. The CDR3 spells CASSQERLAGGLGVDTQYF. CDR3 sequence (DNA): TGCGCCAGCAGCCAAGAGCGACTAGCGGGGGGGCTGGGCGTAGATACGCAGTATTTT.

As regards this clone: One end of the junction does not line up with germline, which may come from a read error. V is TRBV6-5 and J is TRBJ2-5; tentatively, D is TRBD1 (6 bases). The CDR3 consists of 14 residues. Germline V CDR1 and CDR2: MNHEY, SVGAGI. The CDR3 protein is CASTLRQGQDTQYF. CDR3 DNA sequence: TGTGCCAGCACCCTGAGGCAGGGGCAAGACACCCAGTACTTC.

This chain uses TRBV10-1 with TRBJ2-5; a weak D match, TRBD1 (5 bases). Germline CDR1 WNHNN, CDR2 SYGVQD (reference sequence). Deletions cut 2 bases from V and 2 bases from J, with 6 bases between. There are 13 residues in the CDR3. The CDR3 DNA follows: TGCGCCAGCAGTGAGAGGGGTCAAGAGACCCAGTACTTC. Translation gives CASSERGQETQYF.

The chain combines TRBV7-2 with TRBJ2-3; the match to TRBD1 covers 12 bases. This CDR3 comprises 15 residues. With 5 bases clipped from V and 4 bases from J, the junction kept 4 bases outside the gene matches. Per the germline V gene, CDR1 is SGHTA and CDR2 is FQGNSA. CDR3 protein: CASSRDRGRADTQYF. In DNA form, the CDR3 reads TGTGCCAGCAGCCGGGACAGGGGGCGGGCAGATACGCAGTATTTT.

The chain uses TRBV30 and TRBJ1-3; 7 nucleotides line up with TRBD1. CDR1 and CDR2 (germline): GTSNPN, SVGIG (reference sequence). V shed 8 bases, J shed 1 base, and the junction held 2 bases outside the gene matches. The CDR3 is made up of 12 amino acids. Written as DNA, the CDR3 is TGTGCCGTACAGGGGTCTGGAAACACCATATATTTT. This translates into CAVQGSGNTIYF.

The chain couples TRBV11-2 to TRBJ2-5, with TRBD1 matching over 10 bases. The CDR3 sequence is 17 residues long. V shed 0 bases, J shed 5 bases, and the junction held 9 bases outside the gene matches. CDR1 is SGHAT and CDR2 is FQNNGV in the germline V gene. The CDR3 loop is CASSLDSPGQGRETQYF. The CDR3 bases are TGTGCCAGCAGCTTAGATTCTCCGGGACAGGGGCGGGAGACCCAGTACTTC.

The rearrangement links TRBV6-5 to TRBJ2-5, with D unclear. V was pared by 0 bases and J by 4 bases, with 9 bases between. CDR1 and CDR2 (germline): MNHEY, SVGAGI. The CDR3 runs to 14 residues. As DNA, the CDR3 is TGTGCCAGCAGTTACTCGTCACTGCTAGAGACCCAGTACTTC. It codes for CASSYSSLLETQYF.

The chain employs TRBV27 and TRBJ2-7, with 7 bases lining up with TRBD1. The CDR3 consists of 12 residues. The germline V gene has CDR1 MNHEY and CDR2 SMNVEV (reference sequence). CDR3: CVTQGISYEQYF. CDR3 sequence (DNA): TGTGTGACACAGGGGATCTCCTACGAGCAGTACTTC.

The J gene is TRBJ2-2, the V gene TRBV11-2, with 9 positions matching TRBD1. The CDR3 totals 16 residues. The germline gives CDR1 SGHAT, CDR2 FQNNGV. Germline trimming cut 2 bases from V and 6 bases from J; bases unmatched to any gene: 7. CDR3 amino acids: CASSLFSGQGPGELFF. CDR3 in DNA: TGTGCCAGCAGCTTATTTTCTGGACAGGGGCCCGGGGAGCTGTTTTTT.

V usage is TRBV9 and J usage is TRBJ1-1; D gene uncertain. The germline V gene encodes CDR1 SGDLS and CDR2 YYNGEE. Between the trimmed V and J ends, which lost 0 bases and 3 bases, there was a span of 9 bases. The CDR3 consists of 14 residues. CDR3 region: CASSVDLRDTEAFF. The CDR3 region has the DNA TGTGCCAGCAGCGTAGACCTCCGCGACACTGAAGCTTTCTTT.

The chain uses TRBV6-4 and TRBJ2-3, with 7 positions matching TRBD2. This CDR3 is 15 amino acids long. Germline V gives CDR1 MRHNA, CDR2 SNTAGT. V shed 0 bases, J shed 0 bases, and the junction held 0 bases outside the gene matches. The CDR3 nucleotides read TGTGCCAGCAGTGACTCGGGGGGGAGCACAGATACGCAGTATTTT. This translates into CASSDSGGSTDTQYF.

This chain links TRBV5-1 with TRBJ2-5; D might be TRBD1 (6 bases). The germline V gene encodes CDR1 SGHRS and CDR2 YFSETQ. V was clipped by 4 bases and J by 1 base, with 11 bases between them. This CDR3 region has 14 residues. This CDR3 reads CASSGGQSQETQYF. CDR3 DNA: TGCGCCAGCAGCGGCGGACAGAGCCAAGAGACCCAGTACTTC.

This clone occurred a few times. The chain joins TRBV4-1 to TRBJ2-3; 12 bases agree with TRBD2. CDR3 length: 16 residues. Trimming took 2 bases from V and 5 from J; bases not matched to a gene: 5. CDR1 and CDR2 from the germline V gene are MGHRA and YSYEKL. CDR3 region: CASSQRLAGVIDTQYF. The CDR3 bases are TGCGCCAGCAGCCAAAGACTAGCGGGAGTTATAGATACGCAGTATTTT.

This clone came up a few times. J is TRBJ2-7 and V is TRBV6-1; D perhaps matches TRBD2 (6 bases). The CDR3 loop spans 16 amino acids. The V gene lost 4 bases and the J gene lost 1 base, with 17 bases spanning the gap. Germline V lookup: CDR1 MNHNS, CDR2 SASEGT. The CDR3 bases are TGTGCCAGCAGTGTGGCGGGCGGGGCCCCGTCCTACGAGCAGTACTTC. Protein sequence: CASSVAGGAPSYEQYF.

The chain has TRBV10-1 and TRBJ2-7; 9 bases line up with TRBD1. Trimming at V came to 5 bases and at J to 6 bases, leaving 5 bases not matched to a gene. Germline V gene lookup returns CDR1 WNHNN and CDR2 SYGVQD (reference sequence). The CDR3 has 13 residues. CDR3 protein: CASSRTGVSEQYF. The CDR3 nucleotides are TGCGCCAGCAGTCGGACAGGGGTTAGCGAGCAGTACTTC.

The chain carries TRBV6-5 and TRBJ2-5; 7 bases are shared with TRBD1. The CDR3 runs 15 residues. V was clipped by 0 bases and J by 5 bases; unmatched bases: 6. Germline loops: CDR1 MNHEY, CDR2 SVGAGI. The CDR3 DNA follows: TGTGCCAGCAGTTACTCGAGAGGGGGCTTTGAGACCCAGTACTTC. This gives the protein CASSYSRGGFETQYF.

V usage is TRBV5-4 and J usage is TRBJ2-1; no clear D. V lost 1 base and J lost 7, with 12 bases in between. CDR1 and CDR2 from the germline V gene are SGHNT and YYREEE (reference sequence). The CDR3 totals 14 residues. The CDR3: CASSLTLAENEQFF. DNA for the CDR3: TGTGCCAGCAGCTTGACCCTTGCCGAGAATGAGCAGTTCTTC.

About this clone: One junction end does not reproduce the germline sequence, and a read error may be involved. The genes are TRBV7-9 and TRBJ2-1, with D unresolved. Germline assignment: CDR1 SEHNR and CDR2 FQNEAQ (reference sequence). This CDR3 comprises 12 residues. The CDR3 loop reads CSSSFPAGEQFF. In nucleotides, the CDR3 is TGTTCCAGCAGCTTCCCGGCCGGGGAGCAGTTCTTC.